The 20 T cell receptor beta chains below come from one sample, sequenced in a study of blood T cell repertoires in COVID-19. Sequencing was performed with immunoSEQ multiplex PCR; in TCRdb, only in-frame clones are kept and a portion is missing. The table shows 200,000 or so clones, with around 91% occurring only once. What was sequenced was PBMCs or T cells enriched from blood (not recorded which). The receptors shown here come from a woman aged 18-29 years in a cohort exposed to, infected with or recovered from COVID-19 (not recorded which).

This clone has only one observation. The J gene is TRBJ1-2, the V gene TRBV5-6; D is unresolved. Trimming removed 1 base from V and 4 bases from J, with 14 bases in between. From germline, CDR1 is SGHDT and CDR2 YYEEEE. The CDR3 runs 15 residues. The CDR3 region is CASSLKIDTRYGYTF. The CDR3 DNA sequence: TGTGCCAGCAGCTTGAAAATCGACACCCGCTATGGCTACACCTTC.

The chain carries TRBV5-5 and TRBJ1-2; 8 bases align to TRBD1. Germline-derived CDR1 and CDR2 are SGHKS and YYEKEE (reference sequence). This CDR3 has 14 residues. The V and J ends lost 3 bases and 5 bases, in that order; junction bases with no gene match: 6. The CDR3 region is CASSSGQGPYGYTF. The CDR3 nucleotides are TGTGCCAGCAGCTCAGGACAGGGTCCATATGGCTACACCTTC.

V is TRBV11-3 and J is TRBJ2-1; the match to TRBD1 covers 9 bases. Germline assignment: CDR1 SGHNT and CDR2 YENEEA. The CDR3 has 15 residues. V was clipped by 0 bases and J by 5 bases; unmatched bases: 2. The CDR3 reads CASSLEGQGHNEQFF. Here the CDR3 DNA reads TGTGCCAGCAGCTTAGAGGGACAGGGTCACAATGAGCAGTTCTTC.

This clone was found a few times. The CDR3 bases are TGTGCCAGTAGCACGGGAGTGGCTGGAAACACCATATATTTT. This gives the protein CASSTGVAGNTIYF. The chain employs TRBV19 and TRBJ1-3; D is unresolved. The CDR3 contains 14 residues. Germline values: CDR1 LNHDA, CDR2 SQIVND (reference sequence). V was clipped by 6 bases and J by 2 bases, with 11 bases between them.

In its sample, this clone was seen once. V gene TRBV11-3 combines with J gene TRBJ2-1; 13 bases are shared with TRBD2. J gave up 7 bases and V 5 bases, and 8 bases lay outside the gene matches. Per germline, CDR1 SGHNT and CDR2 YENEEA. The CDR3 totals 16 residues. The DNA for the CDR3 is TGTGCCAGCAGCCTTTACGGGACTAGCGGGAAAAATGAGCAGTTCTTC. This sequence encodes CASSLYGTSGKNEQFF.

This chain uses TRBV2 with TRBJ2-7; TRBD2 matches 11 bases. Germline loops: CDR1 SNHLY, CDR2 FYNNEI. CDR3 length: 18 residues. V shed 4 bases, J shed 2 bases, and the junction held 13 bases outside the gene matches. The CDR3: CASSGVAGGIPLTYEQYF. CDR3 coding DNA: TGTGCCAGCAGTGGTGTAGCGGGGGGGATTCCACTAACCTACGAGCAGTACTTC.

The DNA for the CDR3 is TGTGCCAGCAGTCTTGGGGTGGCGGGGAATGAAAAACTGTTTTTT. It encodes CASSLGVAGNEKLFF. The V gene is TRBV27, the J gene TRBJ1-4; D uncertain. Germline CDR1 and CDR2: MNHEY and SMNVEV (reference sequence). The germline V and J ends were trimmed by 5 bases and 5 bases, with 15 bases remaining between them. This CDR3 has 15 residues.

The rearrangement links TRBV4-2 to TRBJ1-5; D perhaps matches TRBD1 (6 bases). The V gene's germline CDR1 is LGHNA and CDR2 YNFKEQ. V shed 1 base and J shed 5 bases, with 15 bases lying between them. The CDR3 length is 16 residues. CDR3 DNA sequence: TGTGCCAGCAGCCAAGGCTTTGAAGGGGGTGATCAGCCCCAGCATTTT. Translated: CASSQGFEGGDQPQHF.

This chain links TRBV7-9 with TRBJ1-2; TRBD1 agrees at 8 bases. V lost 1 base and J lost 8; bases outside the gene matches: 12. The length of the CDR3 is 16 residues. Germline V gene sequence: CDR1 SEHNR, CDR2 FQNEAQ (reference sequence). In DNA, the CDR3 is TGTGCCAGCAGCTTAGTGGGGCAGGGGGCTCTCTTCGGCTACACCTTC. This encodes CASSLVGQGALFGYTF. The whole variable domain, remainder taken from reference TRBV7-9 and TRBJ1-2, is DTGVSQNPRHKITKRGQNVTFRCDPISEHNRLYWYRQTLGQGPEFLTYFQNEAQLEKSRLLSDRFSAERPKGSFSTLEIQRTEQGDSAMYLCASSLVGQGALFGYTFGSGTRLTVV.

The V call is TRBV9, the J call TRBJ1-2, with TRBD1 matching 8 bases. CDR3 length equals 14 residues. CDR1 is SGDLS and CDR2 is YYNGEE in the germline V gene. The J segment lost 7 bases and the V segment lost 3 bases, leaving 8 bases of the junction unmatched. CDR3 protein: CASSANRGEGGYTF. DNA for the CDR3: TGTGCCAGCAGCGCCAACAGGGGGGAGGGTGGCTACACCTTC.

The chain employs TRBV18 and TRBJ2-2; 7 bases map to TRBD1. With 3 bases clipped from V and 2 bases from J, the junction kept 6 bases outside the gene matches. The CDR3 totals 16 residues. Germline assignment: CDR1 KGHSH and CDR2 LQKENI. The CDR3 loop is CASSPQTGLNTGELFF. Here the CDR3 DNA reads TGTGCCAGCTCACCGCAGACAGGGCTTAACACCGGGGAGCTGTTTTTT.

This chain links TRBV27 with TRBJ2-1; TRBD2 is a possible D gene (5 bases). This CDR3 contains 13 residues. Germline loops: CDR1 MNHEY, CDR2 SMNVEV (reference sequence). V gave up 6 bases and J gave up 8 bases, with 14 bases separating them. CDR3 protein: CASRPTWGDEQFF. The CDR3 nucleotides read TGTGCCAGCAGACCTACCTGGGGAGATGAGCAGTTCTTC.

DNA of the CDR3: TGTGCCAGCACCACCGGGGGAGGGGGTCAGCCCCAGCATTTT. It is translated as CASTTGGGGQPQHF. The chain links TRBV7-9 to TRBJ1-5; possible D gene TRBD1, 6 bases. Germline-derived CDR1 and CDR2 are SEHNR and FQNEAQ (reference sequence). The CDR3 has 14 residues. Trimming removed 7 bases at V and 6 bases at J, with 16 bases between.

The chain joins TRBV11-2 to TRBJ2-1; no clear D. Germline values: CDR1 SGHAT, CDR2 FQNNGV. V was clipped by 5 bases and J by 11 bases, with 22 bases between them. The CDR3 covers 15 residues. CDR3 sequence: CASSTGRRGKPQQFF. The DNA for the CDR3 is TGTGCCAGCAGCACCGGTCGACGCGGTAAACCTCAGCAGTTCTTC.

V gene TRBV19 combines with J gene TRBJ2-1; a possible D gene is TRBD1 (6 bases). Germline assignment: CDR1 LNHDA and CDR2 SQIVND (reference sequence). V was clipped by 5 bases and J by 3 bases, with 14 bases between them. CDR3 size: 15 residues. This CDR3 is CASSDRQELYNEQFF. The CDR3, as DNA: TGTGCCAGTAGTGACCGACAGGAGCTCTACAATGAGCAGTTCTTC.

This sequence joins TRBV9 and TRBJ1-5; D not certain. Trimming cost V 2 bases and J 1 base, with 4 bases left between them. This CDR3 is 13 amino acids long. Germline V gives CDR1 SGDLS, CDR2 YYNGEE. The CDR3 DNA sequence: TGTGCCAGCAGCGTCTCCAGCAATCAGCCCCAGCATTTT. The encoded protein is CASSVSSNQPQHF.

This chain connects TRBV6-4 to TRBJ2-6; D might be TRBD1 (5 bases). The V end lost 3 bases, the J end lost 0 bases, and 6 bases lay between the germline ends. The CDR3 runs to 15 residues. Per the germline V gene, CDR1 is MRHNA and CDR2 is SNTAGT. The CDR3 protein is CASSEDNSGANVLTF. The CDR3 nucleotides read TGTGCCAGCAGTGAGGACAACTCTGGGGCCAACGTCCTGACTTTC.

This clone came up once. The chain employs TRBV2 and TRBJ2-3; D may be TRBD2 (6 bases). The V and J ends lost 7 bases and 4 bases respectively, with 15 bases between them. The CDR3 runs 14 residues. CDR1 is SNHLY, CDR2 FYNNEI, per germline. Here the CDR3 reads CASTTSNVPDTQYF. CDR3 bases: TGTGCCAGCACGACTAGTAATGTTCCAGATACGCAGTATTTT.

This chain links TRBV28 with TRBJ2-7; D perhaps matches TRBD2 (6 bases). Per the germline V gene, CDR1 is MDHEN and CDR2 is SYDVKM. The CDR3 runs 18 residues. Trimming left V 2 bases short and J 0 bases short, with 20 bases between. The CDR3 DNA reads as TGTGCCAGCAGTTTAGGACTAACTCTGACCTCCAGCTCCTACGAGCAGTACTTC. It codes for CASSLGLTLTSSSYEQYF.

This clone came up a few times. The chain couples TRBV7-9 to TRBJ2-1, with 7 positions matching TRBD1. The germline V gene encodes CDR1 SEHNR and CDR2 FQNEAQ (reference sequence). Germline trimming cut 5 bases from V and 4 bases from J; bases unmatched to any gene: 11. The length of the CDR3 is 16 residues. The CDR3 loop is CASSALTGQPYNEQFF. DNA for the CDR3: TGTGCCAGCAGCGCTTTAACGGGACAGCCTTACAATGAGCAGTTCTTC. Filled out from reference TRBV7-9 and TRBJ2-1, the complete variable domain reads DTGVSQNPRHKITKRGQNVTFRCDPISEHNRLYWYRQTLGQGPEFLTYFQNEAQLEKSRLLSDRFSAERPKGSFSTLEIQRTEQGDSAMYLCASSALTGQPYNEQFFGPGTRLTVL.